Listed below are T cell receptor beta chains from one sample, sequenced in a study of lymphopenia after photon versus proton radiotherapy. Method: immunoSEQ multiplex PCR; TCRdb's copy keeps in-frame clones and lacks some. The sample has about 65,000 clones, over 70% seen once. The material was peripheral blood, obtained from a patient treated with proton-based radiotherapy. These receptors were obtained from a man older than 75 with esophageal cancer. Each CDR3 is given with its conserved first and last residue. D genes are given only for firm matches. Where a row states a size, it is once, few, many or the class of an expanded clone; other rows omit it.

>.|TRBJ1-2|.|TRBV5-6
CASSLFGGYTF
TGTGCCAGCAGCTTGTTCGGGGGCTACACCTTC
>.|TRBJ1-2|.|TRBV19
CASSISGANYGYTF
TGTGCCAGTAGTATTTCGGGAGCTAACTATGGCTACACCTTC
>.|TRBJ1-3|.|TRBV5-1
CASSPLSGNTIYF
TGCGCCAGCAGCCCCCTTTCTGGAAACACCATATATTTT
>.|TRBJ2-7|.|TRBV2
CASRGAAYEQYF
TGTGCCAGCAGAGGGGCTGCCTACGAGCAGTACTTC
>.|TRBJ1-2|.|TRBV7-2
CASSLILGVNYGYTF
TGTGCCAGCAGCTTAATCCTGGGCGTAAACTATGGCTACACCTTC
>.|TRBJ1-6|TRBD1|TRBV7-2
CASSLNRGPNSPLHF
TGTGCCAGCAGCCTAAACAGGGGGCCTAATTCACCCCTCCACTTT
>.|TRBJ1-1|.|TRBV7-2
CASTRGTANTEAFF
TGTGCCAGCACTCGAGGGACTGCGAACACTGAAGCTTTCTTT
>once|TRBJ2-3|.|TRBV2
CASSELGNTDTQYF
TGTGCCAGCAGTGAATTGGGTAACACAGATACGCAGTATTTT
>.|TRBJ2-6|.|TRBV18
CASSPKVGSSGANVLTF
TGTGCCAGCTCACCAAAGGTGGGGTCCTCTGGGGCCAACGTCCTGACTTTC
>.|TRBJ2-5|.|TRBV18
CASSRSRVETQYF
TGTGCCAGCTCCCGTAGCCGGGTGGAGACCCAGTACTTC
>.|TRBJ1-6|.|TRBV4-2
CASSQLHRDHNSPLHF
TGTGCCAGCAGCCAACTCCACCGGGACCATAATTCACCCCTCCACTTT
>few|TRBJ1-2|TRBD1|TRBV7-2
CASSPAGQGVEGYTF
TGTGCCAGCAGCCCAGCCGGACAGGGGGTGGAAGGCTACACCTTC
>.|TRBJ2-7|TRBD1|TRBV7-9
CASSLVGTALYEQYF
TGTGCCAGCAGCTTAGTCGGGACAGCCCTCTACGAGCAGTACTTC
>.|TRBJ2-7|TRBD2|TRBV7-2
CASSPVTSGSYEQYF
TGTGCCAGCAGCCCCGTTACTAGCGGGTCCTACGAGCAGTACTTC
>.|TRBJ1-2|.|TRBV5-1
CASSLGPFYTF
TGCGCCAGCAGCTTGGGACCCTTCTACACCTTC
>.|TRBJ2-1|.|TRBV11-2
CASSSMTDNEQFF
TGTGCCAGCAGCTCAATGACAGACAATGAGCAGTTCTTC
>.|TRBJ1-5|.|TRBV18
CASSPASGNNQPQHF
TGTGCCAGCTCACCAGCGTCAGGGAATAATCAGCCCCAGCATTTT
>few|TRBJ2-7|TRBD1|TRBV10-3
CAIRQGLNSYEQYF
TGTGCCATCCGACAGGGGCTAAATTCCTACGAGCAGTACTTC